Presented here are 22 T cell receptor beta chains from one specimen sequenced in a study of T cells in Graves' hyperthyroidism and ophthalmopathy. Amplified regions were TCR beta CDR3 sequences from RNA transcripts. A set of HTBI primers served as the primers for a first-round RT-PCR of the TCR CDR3. One entry per CDR3 protein, called by TCRdb with MiXCR from the multiplex PCR reads. The data contain about 540,000 distinct CDR3 sequences, around 45% of them seen just once; the ten biggest clones take up about 8.3%. The sample taken for sequencing was peripheral blood or thyroid tissue (not recorded which). All receptors derive from a woman under 30 with Graves' hyperthyroidism.

The chain uses TRBV29-1 and TRBJ1-2, with 9 bases that match TRBD1. V lost 4 bases, J lost 7 bases, and 7 bases stayed unmatched. CDR1 is SQVTM and CDR2 is ANQGSEA in the germline V gene. The CDR3 is 13 amino acids. CDR3 nucleotide sequence: TGCAGCGTTGTAACAGGGGGCGGTTTTGGCTACACCTTC. Amino acid sequence: CSVVTGGGFGYTF.

This clonotype was found a few times. V and J are TRBV27 and TRBJ1-1, with D unclear. The CDR3 spans 14 residues. Germline CDR1 MNHEY, CDR2 SMNVEV (reference sequence). Trimming pared 4 bases from V and 1 base from J, leaving 10 bases between. The CDR3 DNA sequence: TGTGCCAGCAGTTCCCCCCTAGAGAACACTGAAGCTTTCTTT. Protein product: CASSSPLENTEAFF.

This clonotype has at least ten counts. The rearrangement links TRBV4-3 to TRBJ2-7, with a tentative D call TRBD1 (5 bases). The CDR3 spans 15 residues. V lost 4 bases to trimming and J lost 2 bases, with 15 bases between them. In germline, CDR1 is LGHNA, CDR2 YSLEER. The CDR3 coding sequence is TGCGCCAGCAGCCGAGCCAGGGCGGAGACCTACGAGCAGTACTTC. The encoded protein is CASSRARAETYEQYF.

This CDR3 reads CSVSGLALKIYEQYF. The CDR3 nucleotides are TGCAGCGTTTCGGGACTAGCGCTTAAAATCTACGAGCAGTACTTC. This chain uses TRBV29-1 with TRBJ2-7, with TRBD2 matching over 10 bases. The V gene end was trimmed by 5 bases and the J gene end by 3 bases; junction bases not matched to a gene: 10. CDR1 and CDR2 from the germline V gene are SQVTM and ANQGSEA. The CDR3 is 15 amino acids.

A note on this clonotype: A read error may explain this, as a much larger clone is one base away. This chain links TRBV6-5 with TRBJ2-2, with 7 positions matching TRBD2. Germline V CDR1 and CDR2: MNHEY, SVGAGI. The CDR3 sequence is 16 residues long. CDR3 sequence: CASSQGLHANTGGLFF. In DNA form, the CDR3 reads TGCGCCAGCAGTCAGGGACTACACGCGAACACCGGGGGGCTGTTTTTT.

In the case of this clonotype: The junction and the germline gene differ at one end; a read error may be behind it. This chain joins TRBV12-3 or TRBV12-4 and TRBJ2-7; 9 nucleotides agree with TRBD2. The CDR3 has 14 residues. CDR3 sequence (DNA): TGTGCCAGCAGTTCTAGCGGGAACCCCTACGAGCAGCACTTC. It yields the protein CASSSSGNPYEQHF.

This clonotype was detected many times. V gene TRBV7-2 combines with J gene TRBJ1-5, with D unclear. With 2 bases removed from V and 6 bases from J, the gap between germline ends came to 11 bases. Germline assignment: CDR1 SGHTA and CDR2 FQGNSA. The CDR3 extends over 14 amino acids. The DNA for the CDR3 is TGTGCCAGCAGCTTACGGTTTGGAGGTCAGCCCCAGCATTTT. Translation gives CASSLRFGGQPQHF.

The chain uses TRBV4-3 and TRBJ2-7; 9 bases are shared with TRBD2. Losses at the gene ends were 0 bases for V and 5 bases for J; bases not matched to a gene: 11. Per germline, CDR1 LGHNA and CDR2 YSLEER. The CDR3 sequence is 17 residues long. The CDR3 DNA is TGCGCCAGCAGCCAAGAGAGGCGCCAGCGGGAGGAAAACGAGCAGTACTTC. Its protein product is CASSQERRQREENEQYF.

This clonotype was seen at least ten times. V and J are TRBV12-3 or TRBV12-4 and TRBJ2-7; D call uncertain. V was clipped by 3 bases and J by 6 bases, with 6 bases between them. This CDR3 spans 11 amino acids. The CDR3 is CASSFNAEQYF. DNA for the CDR3: TGTGCCAGCAGTTTCAACGCCGAGCAGTACTTC.

The J gene is TRBJ2-7, the V gene TRBV7-9; 8 bases align to TRBD1. Germline V lookup: CDR1 SEHNR, CDR2 FQNEAQ (reference sequence). J was trimmed by 3 bases and V by 4 bases; bases with no gene match: 8. The length of the CDR3 is 15 residues. This chain's CDR3 is CASSSDRGSVYEQYF. Written as DNA, the CDR3 is TGTGCCAGCAGCTCCGACAGGGGATCTGTCTACGAGCAGTACTTC.

This clonotype was recorded at least ten times. J is TRBJ2-2 and V is TRBV7-9; D gene uncertain. The CDR3 runs to 15 residues. Germline CDR1 SEHNR, CDR2 FQNEAQ (reference sequence). Trimming left V 3 bases short and J 1 base short, with 9 bases between. Here the CDR3 reads CASSFAARNTGELFF. The CDR3 DNA reads as TGTGCCAGCAGCTTTGCGGCCCGGAACACCGGGGAGCTGTTTTTT.

This clonotype was counted at least ten times. The chain combines TRBV10-3 with TRBJ1-1; the D gene is possibly TRBD1 (6 bases). The CDR3 length is 12 residues. V lost 10 bases to trimming and J lost 4 bases, with 13 bases between them. Germline CDR1 ENHRY, CDR2 SYGVKD. The CDR3 DNA is TGTGCCACCCGGGCAGGGGCCACTGAAGCTTTCTTT. Amino acids: CATRAGATEAFF.

This clonotype was observed many times. This chain connects TRBV24-1 to TRBJ1-1; unclear D gene. The CDR3 is made up of 13 amino acids. Germline assignment: CDR1 KGHDR and CDR2 SFDVKD. Deletions cut 3 bases from V and 6 bases from J, with 10 bases between. The CDR3 DNA reads TGTGCCACCAGTGATGGGGTATCGGCTGAAGCTTTCTTT. It encodes CATSDGVSAEAFF.

In its sample, this clonotype was seen many times. The chain is built from TRBV20-1 and TRBJ2-5; 9 nucleotides align to TRBD2. Germline CDR1 is DFQATT and CDR2 is SNEGSKA (reference sequence). The CDR3 sequence is 15 residues long. Germline trimming cut 2 bases from V and 5 bases from J; bases unmatched to any gene: 9. The CDR3 region is CSARLLAGTLETQYF. The CDR3, as DNA: TGCAGTGCTAGACTCCTAGCGGGGACTCTGGAGACCCAGTACTTC.

This clonotype has a count of ten or more. The chain employs TRBV2 and TRBJ2-2; perhaps TRBD1 as D (6 bases). Germline CDR1 SNHLY, CDR2 FYNNEI. V lost 8 bases, J lost 5 bases, and 12 bases lay in between. This CDR3 region has 13 residues. The CDR3 sequence is CASGLGATGELFF. The DNA for the CDR3 is TGTGCCAGCGGTCTGGGGGCGACCGGGGAGCTGTTTTTT.

The CDR3 DNA is TGTGCCAGCAGCTTTTTCGGTTTGAAAACTGGCACTGAAGCTTTCTTT. Its translation is CASSFFGLKTGTEAFF. The chain recombines TRBV7-2 with TRBJ1-1; D gene ambiguous. Germline CDR1 SGHTA, CDR2 FQGNSA. The CDR3 loop spans 16 amino acids. The V and J ends lost 3 bases and 4 bases respectively, with 18 bases between them.

This clonotype was seen repeatedly, ten times or more. The V call is TRBV19, the J call TRBJ1-5, with 10 bases lining up with TRBD1. V lost 10 bases and J lost 7; bases outside the gene matches: 13. The CDR3 has 15 amino acids. Germline V lookup: CDR1 LNHDA, CDR2 SQIVND (reference sequence). The CDR3 DNA is TGTGCCACCACCACCGGGACAGGGGTTGGGCAGCCCCAGCATTTT. It yields the protein CATTTGTGVGQPQHF. The full variable domain, rest sourced from reference TRBV19 and TRBJ1-5, is DGGITQSPKYLFRKEGQNVTLSCEQNLNHDAMYWYRQDPGQGLRLIYYSQIVNDFQKGDIAEGYSVSREKKESFPLTVTSAQKNPTAFYLCATTTGTGVGQPQHFGDGTRLSIL.

Many counts were recorded for this clonotype. J is TRBJ1-1 and V is TRBV14, with TRBD1 as a possible D gene (5 bases). V lost 0 bases to trimming and J lost 0 bases, with 8 bases between them. The CDR3 length is 15 residues. Germline CDR1 SGHDN, CDR2 FVKESK. The CDR3 reads CASSQDYRLNTEAFF. The DNA for the CDR3 is TGTGCCAGCAGCCAAGATTACAGGTTGAACACTGAAGCTTTCTTT.

V usage is TRBV12-3 or TRBV12-4 and J usage is TRBJ2-3; TRBD2 aligns across 13 bases. The CDR3 length is 12 residues. With 5 bases clipped from V and 13 bases from J, the junction kept 3 bases outside the gene matches. The CDR3 DNA follows: TGTGCCAGCAGTGGGACTAGCGGGAAGGAGTATTTT. Translation gives CASSGTSGKEYF.

The chain is built from TRBV7-2 and TRBJ2-3; 13 positions match TRBD2. The CDR3 is 14 amino acids. CDR1 and CDR2 (germline): SGHTA, FQGNSA. With V trimmed by 5 bases and J by 14 bases, 10 bases remained unmatched. CDR3 sequence: CASSHGTSGNRVYF. In DNA, the CDR3 is TGTGCCAGCAGCCACGGGACTAGCGGGAACAGGGTGTATTTT.

The chain has TRBV29-1 and TRBJ1-2, with 9 nucleotides matching TRBD1. The CDR3 extends over 15 amino acids. V lost 8 bases and J lost 3; bases outside the gene matches: 13. Germline CDR1 is SQVTM and CDR2 is ANQGSEA. In nucleotides, the CDR3 is TGCAGCACAGCCCAGACAGGGGGAGTGTACTATGGCTACACCTTC. Its protein product is CSTAQTGGVYYGYTF.

This clonotype showed up many times. The rearrangement links TRBV24-1 to TRBJ1-3, with 7 bases fitting TRBD1. After removal of 10 bases from V and 0 bases from J, the junction contained 2 bases not matched to a gene. Germline V CDR1 and CDR2: KGHDR, SFDVKD. The length of the CDR3 is 13 residues. The CDR3 nucleotides are TGTGCCACGCAGGGGGTCTCTGGAAACACCATATATTTT. Translating it yields CATQGVSGNTIYF.